The 5 T cell receptor beta chains reported below all come from one sample, sequenced in a study of blood T cell repertoires in COVID-19. Clones were read by immunoSEQ multiplex PCR, and TCRdb kept only the in-frame ones, dropping some. The table lists under 450,000 clones, approximately 90% of them singletons. Specimen: PBMCs or T cells enriched from blood (not recorded which). The receptors here all came from a woman in her thirties or forties who had been exposed to COVID-19.

The V gene is TRBV5-1, the J gene TRBJ2-2, with TRBD1 as a possible D gene (6 bases). The CDR3 spans 15 residues. V dropped 4 bases and J dropped 0 bases, with 10 bases sitting between them. Germline values: CDR1 SGHRS, CDR2 YFSETQ. Here the CDR3 reads CASSTGQTNTGELFF. The CDR3, as DNA: TGCGCCAGCAGCACCGGACAGACGAACACCGGGGAGCTGTTTTTT.

V gene TRBV3-1 (or the pseudogene TRBV3-2) combines with J gene TRBJ1-6; D is perhaps TRBD1 (6 bases). This CDR3 is built from 15 residues. Germline V CDR1 and CDR2: LGHDT, YNNKEL (reference sequence). Trimming shortened V by 3 bases and J by 10 bases, and 16 bases separated the two germline ends. The CDR3 is CASSHGGGVGSPLHF. The CDR3, as DNA: TGTGCCAGCAGCCACGGAGGGGGGGTTGGATCACCCCTCCACTTT.

This clone was detected a few times. The V gene is TRBV5-5, the J gene TRBJ1-1, with D unresolved. The CDR3 runs 13 residues. The germline V gene encodes CDR1 SGHKS and CDR2 YYEKEE (reference sequence). With 0 bases removed from V and 5 bases from J, the gap between germline ends came to 8 bases. CDR3 residues: CASSLVTETEAFF. The CDR3 coding sequence is TGTGCCAGCAGCTTGGTTACGGAGACTGAAGCTTTCTTT.

The chain recombines TRBV2 with TRBJ2-2, with D perhaps TRBD1 (5 bases). The CDR3 has 16 amino acids. Looked up from germline, CDR1 is SNHLY and CDR2 is FYNNEI. Trimming cost V 7 bases and J 2 bases, with 17 bases left between them. Here the CDR3 DNA reads TGTGCCAGCAAGTCCCCACAGCAGGGTAACACCGGGGAGCTGTTTTTT. The encoded protein is CASKSPQQGNTGELFF.

CDR3 in DNA: TGCAGCGTAGCGACCGGGGGAAACACTGAAGCTTTCTTT. This gives the protein CSVATGGNTEAFF. This chain joins TRBV29-1 and TRBJ1-1; D perhaps matches TRBD1 (5 bases). This CDR3 is built from 13 residues. The germline CDR1 and CDR2 sequences are SQVTM and ANQGSEA. V was shortened by 6 bases and J by 2 bases, with 13 bases between the two germline ends.